The 2 T cell receptor beta chains given below trace back to one sample, sequenced in a study of cytomegalovirus exposure and HLA in healthy donors. Use of 60 Vbeta and 13 Jbeta primers characterized the PCR. The method was immunoSEQ multiplex PCR; TCRdb's version includes in-frame clones alone and lacks a portion of them. Of approximately 160,000 clones listed, about 71% were seen once; the top ten hold around 3%. What was sequenced was PBMCs. These receptors were collected from a woman aged 35 to 49 in good health and CMV-seropositive.

The V gene is TRBV6-1, the J gene TRBJ2-1; D might be TRBD1 (6 bases). Trimming stripped 9 bases from V and 2 bases from J, with 11 bases between. The CDR3 has 13 amino acids. Germline V gene lookup returns CDR1 MNHNS and CDR2 SASEGT. In nucleotides, the CDR3 is TGTGCCAGTGACAGGAGCACCTACAATGAGCAGTTCTTC. Residues: CASDRSTYNEQFF.

In its sample, this clone was seen a few times. The V call is TRBV15, the J call TRBJ1-1, with D hard to call. The CDR3 has 17 residues. V was shortened by 1 base and J by 0 bases, with 15 bases between the two germline ends. In germline, CDR1 is LNHNV, CDR2 YYDKDF (reference sequence). CDR3 coding DNA: TGTGCCACCAGCAGAGTCGTGGAGGCCCGACTGAACACTGAAGCTTTCTTT. Its protein product is CATSRVVEARLNTEAFF.